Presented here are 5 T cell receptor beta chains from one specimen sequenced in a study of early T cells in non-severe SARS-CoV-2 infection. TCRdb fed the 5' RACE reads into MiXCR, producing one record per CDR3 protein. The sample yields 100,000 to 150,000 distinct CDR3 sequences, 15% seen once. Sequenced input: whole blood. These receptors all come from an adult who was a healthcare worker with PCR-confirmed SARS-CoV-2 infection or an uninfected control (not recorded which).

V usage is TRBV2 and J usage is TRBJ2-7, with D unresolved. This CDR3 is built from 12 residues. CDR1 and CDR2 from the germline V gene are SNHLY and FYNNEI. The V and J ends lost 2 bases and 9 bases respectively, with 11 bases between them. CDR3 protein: CASSESLSRQYF. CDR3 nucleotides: TGTGCCAGCAGTGAATCGTTAAGTAGGCAGTACTTC.

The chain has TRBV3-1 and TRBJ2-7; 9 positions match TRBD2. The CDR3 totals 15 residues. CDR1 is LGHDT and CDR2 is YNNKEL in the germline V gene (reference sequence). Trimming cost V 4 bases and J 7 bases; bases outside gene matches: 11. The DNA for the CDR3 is TGTGCCAGCAGCCCGGTAGCGGGGGCCCTCTGGGAGCAGTACTTC. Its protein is CASSPVAGALWEQYF.

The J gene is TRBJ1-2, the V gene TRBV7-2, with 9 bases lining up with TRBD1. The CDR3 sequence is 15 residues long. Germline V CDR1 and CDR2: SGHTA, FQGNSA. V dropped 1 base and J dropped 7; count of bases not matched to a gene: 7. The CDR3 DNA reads TGTGCCAGCAGCTTAGATGGGACAGGGAGCCGTGGCTACACCTTC. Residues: CASSLDGTGSRGYTF.

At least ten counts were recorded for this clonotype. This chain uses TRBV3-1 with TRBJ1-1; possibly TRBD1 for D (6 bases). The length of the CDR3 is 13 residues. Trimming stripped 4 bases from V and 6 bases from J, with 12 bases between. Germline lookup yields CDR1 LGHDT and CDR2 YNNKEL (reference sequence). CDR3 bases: TGTGCCAGCAGCCGATCTAGGGGGGCTGAAGCTTTCTTT. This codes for CASSRSRGAEAFF.

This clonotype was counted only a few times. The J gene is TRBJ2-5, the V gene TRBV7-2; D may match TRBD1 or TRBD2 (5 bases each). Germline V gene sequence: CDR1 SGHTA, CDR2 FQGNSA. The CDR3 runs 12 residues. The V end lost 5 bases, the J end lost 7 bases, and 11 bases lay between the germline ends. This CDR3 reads CASSTLGVTQYF. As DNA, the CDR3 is TGTGCCAGCAGCACACTAGGGGTGACCCAGTACTTC.